This T cell receptor (beta chain) was sequenced during a study of T cell responses to AZD1222 COVID-19 vaccine. Study outcomes and limitations: No repertoire was sampled before or during the peak T cell response, only after it. Spike-specific TCR breadth and depth went up after people got two AZD1222 doses. Researchers report vaccine-associated CD4 TCRs spanning spike, with dominance at 160-218 and 743-854. Just five to seven AZD1222 recipients tested seropositive at baseline.

In regard to this clone: Its specificity is unknown.

Measured with immunoSEQ multiplex PCR; TCRdb has only the in-frame clones, and not every one. The sample has 95,000 to 150,000 clones, 75% to 90% seen once. The germline V gene has CDR1 SGHNT and CDR2 YENEEA. V lost 3 bases, J lost 6 bases, and 2 bases stayed unmatched. This CDR3 has 13 residues. The V gene is TRBV11-3, the J gene TRBJ2-1; the match to TRBD1 covers 7 bases. This sequence originates from an adult in good health. The sample in question was peripheral blood, obtained on day 0 of AZD1222 vaccination. The CDR3 coding sequence is TGTGCCAGCAGCTTCGACAGGGCCAATGAGCAGTTCTTC. Translating it yields CASSFDRANEQFF.